This T cell receptor (beta chain) was sequenced during a study of early T cells in non-severe SARS-CoV-2 infection. Study-wide background: Sequencing targeted bulk RNA from unsorted whole blood, leaving chains unpaired.

This clonotype showed up just a few times. Individual cDNA molecules received unique molecular identifiers during library preparation. TCRdb fed the 5' RACE reads into MiXCR, producing one record per CDR3 protein. This sample carries roughly 80,000 distinct CDR3 sequences, over 12% of them seen once, and the ten largest clones take roughly 3%. V was cut by 0 bases and J by 6 bases, with 23 bases left in between. CDR3 size: 19 residues. The germline V gene encodes CDR1 SGHNT and CDR2 YENEEA. Sequencing was performed on whole blood. The chain has TRBV11-3 and TRBJ1-4, with D tentatively TRBD1 (5 bases). The sequence was collected from an adult who was a healthcare worker with PCR-confirmed SARS-CoV-2 infection or an uninfected control (not recorded which). The CDR3 DNA follows: TGTGCCAGCAGCTTAGATCGAGGCCCCAGGGAGGTGGATGATGAAAAACTGTTTTTT. Translation: CASSLDRGPREVDDEKLFF.